The 18 T cell receptor beta chains in this list originate from one sample, sequenced in a study of blood T cell repertoires in COVID-19. Produced via immunoSEQ multiplex PCR; TCRdb's table is partial and in-frame only. Of about 200,000 clones in the sample, roughly 80% were seen once. The sequenced sample was PBMCs or T cells enriched from blood (not recorded which). These receptors were collected from a man aged 35 to 55 who had recovered from COVID-19.

In regard to this clone: This may arise from a read error, as a much more abundant clone is one base away. CDR3 DNA: TGTGCCAGCAGCCGGACAGGGGCCTACGAGCAGTACGTC. This encodes CASSRTGAYEQYV. The chain carries TRBV5-8 and TRBJ2-7; the match to TRBD1 covers 9 bases. Losses at the gene ends were 4 bases for V and 2 bases for J; bases not matched to a gene: 1. The CDR3 has 13 amino acids. The V gene's germline CDR1 is SGHTS and CDR2 YDEGEE.

In this sample, this clone turned up once. This rearrangement joins TRBV10-2 to TRBJ1-2, with 7 positions matching TRBD1. The trim removed 8 bases at V and 3 bases at J, leaving 6 bases unmatched. This CDR3 spans 13 amino acids. CDR1 is WSHSY and CDR2 is SAAADI in the germline V gene. The CDR3 region is CASCPGQYYGYTF. In nucleotides, the CDR3 is TGCGCCAGCTGCCCGGGACAGTACTATGGCTACACCTTC.

The CDR3 DNA is TGTGCCACCAGCAGCCTTCGGGGGAGCTCCTACAATGAGCAGTTCTTC. Its translation is CATSSLRGSSYNEQFF. The V gene is TRBV15, the J gene TRBJ2-1, with D possibly TRBD2 on 6 matching bases. V lost 3 bases and J 0 bases, leaving 12 bases between the germline ends. Germline V CDR1 and CDR2: LNHNV, YYDKDF (reference sequence). The CDR3 extends over 16 amino acids.

V and J are TRBV7-2 and TRBJ2-1, with TRBD2 matching 11 bases. CDR1 and CDR2 from the germline V gene are SGHTA and FQGNSA. With 2 bases clipped from V and 4 bases from J, the junction kept 10 bases outside the gene matches. This CDR3 region has 18 residues. This CDR3 reads CASSLSGSGRAGYNEQFF. CDR3 DNA: TGTGCCAGCAGCTTATCCGGTAGCGGGAGGGCCGGGTACAATGAGCAGTTCTTC.

The chain employs TRBV11-1 and TRBJ2-4; 10 bases align to TRBD1. Trimming took 2 bases from V and 8 from J; bases not matched to a gene: 6. Germline V gives CDR1 SGHAT, CDR2 FQDESV (reference sequence). This CDR3 region has 15 residues. The DNA for the CDR3 is TGTGCCAGCAGCTTAACCCGACAGGGGGCGGACATTCAGTACTTC. It specifies CASSLTRQGADIQYF.

This clone was seen more than once but under ten times. The V call is TRBV7-8, the J call TRBJ2-3; TRBD2 aligns across 11 bases. CDR3 length: 18 amino acids. The junction had 19 bases not matched to a gene; V was cut back by 8 bases and J by 6 bases. Germline V gene lookup returns CDR1 SGHVS and CDR2 FQNEAQ. The CDR3 protein is CASGLLVTSGRSSDTQYF. Here the CDR3 DNA reads TGTGCCAGCGGACTACTAGTTACTAGCGGGAGATCTTCGGATACGCAGTATTTT.

V usage is TRBV9 and J usage is TRBJ2-7; D is perhaps TRBD1 (6 bases). Trimming pared 4 bases from V and 3 bases from J, leaving 20 bases between. This CDR3 region has 16 residues. Germline CDR1 is SGDLS and CDR2 is YYNGEE. CDR3 sequence: CASSPLQGSFSYEQYF. CDR3 in DNA: TGTGCCAGCAGCCCTTTACAGGGCTCTTTCAGCTACGAGCAGTACTTC.

This clone was picked up a small number of times. V gene TRBV5-4 combines with J gene TRBJ2-2; 7 bases fit TRBD1. V lost 0 bases and J lost 6; bases outside the gene matches: 8. The CDR3 runs 16 residues. Germline V CDR1 and CDR2: SGHNT, YYREEE (reference sequence). CDR3 loop: CASSLGGTVGAGELFF. The CDR3 bases are TGTGCCAGCAGCTTGGGGGGGACAGTAGGGGCCGGGGAGCTGTTTTTT.

This sequence joins TRBV2 and TRBJ1-2; D is uncertain. The V gene lost 5 bases and the J gene lost 5 bases, with 15 bases spanning the gap. Germline CDR1 is SNHLY and CDR2 is FYNNEI. The CDR3 length is 14 residues. The CDR3 reads CASSQEDLFYGYTF. Here the CDR3 DNA reads TGTGCCAGCAGTCAGGAAGATCTTTTTTATGGCTACACCTTC.

V usage is TRBV6-1 and J usage is TRBJ2-3; 7 positions agree with TRBD1. Germline loops: CDR1 MNHNS, CDR2 SASEGT. The CDR3 is 16 residues long. The V segment lost 4 bases and the J segment 1 base; nucleotides outside the gene matches: 8. This chain's CDR3 is CASSGETGKGTDTQYF. The CDR3 coding sequence is TGTGCCAGCAGTGGAGAGACAGGGAAGGGCACAGATACGCAGTATTTT.

The rearrangement joins TRBV5-6 to TRBJ1-5; 9 bases align to TRBD1. V trimming: 4 bases; J trimming: 5 bases; junction bases outside the gene matches: 10. Per germline, CDR1 SGHDT and CDR2 YYEEEE. The CDR3 has 16 amino acids. The CDR3 is CASSRETDRGYQPQHF. For the CDR3, the DNA is TGTGCCAGCAGCCGAGAGACGGACAGGGGATATCAGCCCCAGCATTTT.

A word on this clone: Germline and junction disagree at one end, which may indicate a read error. This chain uses TRBV24-1 with TRBJ2-1; possible D gene TRBD2, 6 bases. The germline gives CDR1 KGHDR, CDR2 SFDVKD. The length of the CDR3 is 16 residues. CDR3 nucleotide sequence: TGTGCCCCCAGGAGGGAAGACGGTGACTCGTACAATGAGCAGTTCTTC. Translation: CAPRREDGDSYNEQFF.

This clone was recorded a few times. This chain uses TRBV2 with TRBJ1-1, with unresolved D. This CDR3 region has 13 residues. Germline loops: CDR1 SNHLY, CDR2 FYNNEI. V was shortened by 4 bases and J by 6 bases, with 12 bases between the two germline ends. CDR3 residues: CASSVILEAEAFF. In DNA form, the CDR3 reads TGTGCCAGCAGTGTTATTTTAGAGGCTGAAGCTTTCTTT.

This clone was picked up one time. The chain has TRBV9 and TRBJ1-2, with 7 bases identical to TRBD1. CDR1 is SGDLS and CDR2 is YYNGEE in the germline V gene. Unmatched junction bases numbered 6, after V lost 1 base and J lost 0 bases. CDR3 length: 16 amino acids. As DNA, the CDR3 is TGTGCCAGCAGCGTACACCGGGACAGTCCTAACTATGGCTACACCTTC. Translation gives CASSVHRDSPNYGYTF.

The rearrangement uses TRBV7-9 and TRBJ1-1; no firm D call. CDR1 and CDR2 from the germline V gene are SEHNR and FQNEAQ (reference sequence). The CDR3 consists of 13 residues. V was trimmed by 3 bases and J by 7 bases, leaving 12 bases between them. As DNA, the CDR3 is TGTGCCAGCAGCTTGTATGAGGCGGGTGAAGCTTTCTTT. It yields the protein CASSLYEAGEAFF.

V is TRBV7-2 and J is TRBJ2-7, with 9 bases fitting TRBD2. Trimming removed 1 base from V and 2 bases from J; junction bases left unmatched: 3. Germline V gives CDR1 SGHTA, CDR2 FQGNSA. CDR3 length: 15 amino acids. This CDR3 is CASSLGLAATYEQYV. In DNA, the CDR3 is TGTGCCAGCAGCTTAGGACTAGCGGCTACCTACGAGCAGTACGTC.

This chain links TRBV18 with TRBJ1-1, with 8 bases lining up with TRBD1. The J segment lost 3 bases and the V segment lost 4 bases, leaving 4 bases of the junction unmatched. The length of the CDR3 is 14 residues. CDR1 is KGHSH and CDR2 is LQKENI in the germline V gene. In DNA form, the CDR3 reads TGTGCCAGCTCACGACAGGGGAAAGACACTGAAGCTTTCTTT. The encoded protein is CASSRQGKDTEAFF. The whole variable domain, remainder taken from reference TRBV18 and TRBJ1-1, is NAGVMQNPRHLVRRRGQEARLRCSPMKGHSHVYWYRQLPEEGLKFMVYLQKENIIDESGMPKERFSAEFPKEGPSILRIQQVVRGDSAAYFCASSRQGKDTEAFFGQGTRLTVV.

The chain is built from TRBV9 and TRBJ2-3, with 11 bases lining up with TRBD2. The CDR3 is 14 residues long. Trimming cost V 9 bases and J 2 bases; bases outside gene matches: 5. Germline V CDR1 and CDR2: SGDLS, YYNGEE. CDR3 residues: CATTSGRDTDTQYF. CDR3 nucleotide sequence: TGTGCCACCACTAGCGGGAGAGACACAGATACGCAGTATTTT.